Described below is a single T cell receptor (beta chain) sequence and its context. The data originate from a study of T-cell reconstitution after alpha-beta-depleted transplantation in children. Unique molecular identifiers tagged the TCRbeta library. TCRdb redid the calling of the PCR reads with MiXCR, one entry per CDR3 protein. Counted here are just under 550,000 distinct CDR3 sequences, about 17% occurring once; the ten biggest clones make up about 3.1%. The CDR3 extends over 16 amino acids. V lost 2 bases and J lost 5, with 16 bases in between. From germline, CDR1 is SEHNR and CDR2 FQNEAQ (reference sequence).

The specimen comprised PBMCs from the stem cell graft donor, sampled from the stem cell graft. This TCR was recovered from a human donor who donated a stem cell graft to a child with acute lymphoblastic leukemia. The chain is built from TRBV7-9 and TRBJ2-1, with a possible D match to TRBD1 (6 bases). CDR3 in DNA: TGTGCCAGCAGCTTAAGGGCAGGGGATTTAAACAATGAGCAGTTCTTC. Translating gives CASSLRAGDLNNEQFF. Based on the CDR3 plus reference TRBV7-9 and TRBJ2-1, the full variable domain is DTGVSQNPRHKITKRGQNVTFRCDPISEHNRLYWYRQTLGQGPEFLTYFQNEAQLEKSRLLSDRFSAERPKGSFSTLEIQRTEQGDSAMYLCASSLRAGDLNNEQFFGPGTRLTVL.